This is a list of T cell receptor beta chains from one sample in a study of blood T cell repertoires in COVID-19. Measured with immunoSEQ multiplex PCR; TCRdb has only the in-frame clones, and not every one. This table has 150,000 or so clones, about 84% appearing once. Sequenced: PBMCs or T cells enriched from blood (not recorded which). Source of these receptors: a man over 45 who had recovered from COVID-19. The CDR3 runs from the conserved cysteine through the conserved F or W. A D gene is named only where the DNA matches it firmly. Where a row states a size, it is once, few, many or the class of an expanded clone; other rows omit it.

D	size	V	J	DNA	CDR3
.	.	TRBV19	TRBJ1-4	TGTGCCAGTACCACGCGGAGGGATGAAAAACTGTTTTTT	CASTTRRDEKLFF
.	.	TRBV7-3	TRBJ1-1	TGTGCCAGCAGCCTCATGGCAGGGGTCACTGAAGCTTTCTTT	CASSLMAGVTEAFF
.	.	TRBV18	TRBJ1-5	TGTGCCAGCTCACCTTCACAGGGAAATCAGCCCCAGCATTTT	CASSPSQGNQPQHF
.	.	TRBV5-4	TRBJ2-5	TGTGCCAGCAGGGGCCAGGTGTGGGAGACCCAGTACTTC	CASRGQVWETQYF
.	.	TRBV7-8	TRBJ2-7	TGTGCCAGCAGCTTAGTTACTTCCGCATCCGAGCAGTACTTC	CASSLVTSASEQYF
.	.	TRBV5-6	TRBJ1-2	TGTGCCAGCAGCTCTTTTGGGGAGAGACCGACTAACTATGGCTACACCTTC	CASSSFGERPTNYGYTF
.	once	TRBV28	TRBJ1-2	TGTGCCAGCAGCCTATCGATTGGGGGGAATGGCTACACCTTC	CASSLSIGGNGYTF
.	.	TRBV4-1	TRBJ1-5	TGCGCCAGCAGCCCAGGATGGTTAACGTTGGGCAATCAGCCCCAGCATTTT	CASSPGWLTLGNQPQHF
TRBD1	.	TRBV5-3	TRBJ2-7	TGTGCCAGAAGTTTCATTGGACAGGGGGCCCCTTCAAGCTCCTACGAGCAGTACTTC	CARSFIGQGAPSSSYEQYF
.	few	TRBV10-3	TRBJ1-1	TGTGCCATCAGAGCATTACAGGATCTCACTGAAGCTTTCTTT	CAIRALQDLTEAFF
.	.	TRBV7-2	TRBJ1-2	TGTGCCAGCAGCCTACTCCGGTATGGCTACACCTTC	CASSLLRYGYTF
TRBD1	.	TRBV6-2/TRBV6-3	TRBJ2-3	TGTGCCAGCAGTTCTAGACAGGGGGCCTCAGATACGCAGTATTTT	CASSSRQGASDTQYF
.	few	TRBV6-5	TRBJ2-1	TGTGCCAGCAGGGACTTCTTGAGCTCCTACAATGAGCAGTTCTTC	CASRDFLSSYNEQFF
TRBD1	.	TRBV19	TRBJ2-7	TGTGCCAGTAGTAGTACGGGGACAGGGTCCTACGAGCAGTACTTC	CASSSTGTGSYEQYF
TRBD1	few	TRBV7-6	TRBJ2-7	TGTGCCAGCAGCTTAGCCGCAGGGGGCTCCTACGAGCAGTACTTC	CASSLAAGGSYEQYF
.	.	TRBV7-6	TRBJ1-6	TGTGCCAGCAGCTTAACCTGGAGGTATAATTCACCCCTCCACTTT	CASSLTWRYNSPLHF
TRBD1	.	TRBV29-1	TRBJ1-1	TGCAGCGCCCGACAGGGGGCCGACACTGAAGCTTTCTTT	CSARQGADTEAFF
TRBD2	.	TRBV2	TRBJ2-5	TGTGCCAGCAGTGCCGGGAGGAGTACCCAGTACTTC	CASSAGRSTQYF
TRBD1	.	TRBV4-2	TRBJ2-1	TGTGCCAGCAGCCGTAGCGCCCGGGACAGGGAATGGGAGCAGTTCTTC	CASSRSARDREWEQFF
TRBD1	.	TRBV9	TRBJ1-3	TGTGCCAGCAGCGTAGATTACAGGGGGTCCACCATATATTTT	CASSVDYRGSTIYF
.	.	TRBV19	TRBJ1-6	TGTGCCAGTAGTACCGACGGTCAGGGCGTTTCACCCCTCCACTTT	CASSTDGQGVSPLHF